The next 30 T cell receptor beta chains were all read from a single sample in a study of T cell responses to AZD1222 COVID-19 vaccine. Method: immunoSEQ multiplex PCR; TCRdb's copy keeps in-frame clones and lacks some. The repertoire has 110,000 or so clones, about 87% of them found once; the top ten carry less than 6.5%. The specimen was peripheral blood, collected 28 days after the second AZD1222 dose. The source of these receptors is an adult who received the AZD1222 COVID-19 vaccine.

The DNA for the CDR3 is TGTGCCAGCAGGCAAGGTCCTCGGGGAAACACCATATATTTT. Protein sequence: CASRQGPRGNTIYF. The V call is TRBV7-2, the J call TRBJ1-3, with D unresolved. V lost 6 bases to trimming and J lost 4 bases, with 13 bases between them. This CDR3 is 14 amino acids long. Germline assignment: CDR1 SGHTA and CDR2 FQGNSA.

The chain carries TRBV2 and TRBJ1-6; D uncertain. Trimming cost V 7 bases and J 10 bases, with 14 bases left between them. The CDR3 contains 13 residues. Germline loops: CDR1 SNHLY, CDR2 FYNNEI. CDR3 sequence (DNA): TGTGCCAGCACTGTAGCAGCAGTATCACCCCTCCACTTT. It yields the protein CASTVAAVSPLHF.

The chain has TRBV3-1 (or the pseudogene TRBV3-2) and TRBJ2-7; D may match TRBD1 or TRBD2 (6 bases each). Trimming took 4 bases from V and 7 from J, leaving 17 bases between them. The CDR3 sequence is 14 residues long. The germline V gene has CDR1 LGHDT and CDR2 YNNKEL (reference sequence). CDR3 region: CASSPKSGAWEQYF. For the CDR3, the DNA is TGTGCCAGCAGCCCGAAATCGGGGGCCTGGGAGCAGTACTTC.

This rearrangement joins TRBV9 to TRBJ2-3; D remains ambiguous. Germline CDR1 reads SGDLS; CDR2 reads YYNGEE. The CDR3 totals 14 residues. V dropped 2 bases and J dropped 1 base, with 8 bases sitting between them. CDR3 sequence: CASSVGSRTDTQYF. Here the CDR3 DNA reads TGTGCCAGCAGCGTCGGATCTCGCACAGATACGCAGTATTTT.

The CDR3 loop reads CASSLGTGGMNTEAFF. The CDR3, as DNA: TGTGCCAGCAGCTTGGGGACAGGGGGAATGAACACTGAAGCTTTCTTT. The chain has TRBV7-2 and TRBJ1-1; TRBD1 agrees at 11 bases. The CDR3 loop spans 16 amino acids. Germline CDR1 is SGHTA and CDR2 is FQGNSA. The trim removed 3 bases at V and 0 bases at J, leaving 3 bases unmatched.

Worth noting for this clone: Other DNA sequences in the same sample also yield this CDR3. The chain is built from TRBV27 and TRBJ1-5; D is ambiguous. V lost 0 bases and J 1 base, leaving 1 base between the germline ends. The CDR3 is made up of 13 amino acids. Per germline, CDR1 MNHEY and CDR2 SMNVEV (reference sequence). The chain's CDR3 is CASSLSSNQPQHF. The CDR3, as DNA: TGTGCCAGCAGTTTATCCAGCAATCAGCCCCAGCATTTT.

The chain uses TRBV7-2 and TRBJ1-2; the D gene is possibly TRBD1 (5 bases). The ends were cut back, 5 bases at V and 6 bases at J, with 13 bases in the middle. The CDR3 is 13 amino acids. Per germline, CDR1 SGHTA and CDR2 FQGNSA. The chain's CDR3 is CASSPRGADGYTF. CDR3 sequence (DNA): TGTGCCAGCAGCCCGCGCGGGGCAGATGGCTACACCTTC.

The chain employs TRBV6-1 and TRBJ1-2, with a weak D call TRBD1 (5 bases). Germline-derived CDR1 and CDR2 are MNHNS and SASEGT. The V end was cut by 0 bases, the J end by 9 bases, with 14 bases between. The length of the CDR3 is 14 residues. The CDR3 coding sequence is TGTGCCAGCAGTGAAGCTACGGGGGGTAGTCGCTACACCTTC. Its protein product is CASSEATGGSRYTF.

This CDR3 is CASSRSTGNDYGYTF. The CDR3 bases are TGTGCCAGCAGCCGATCGACAGGGAATGACTATGGCTACACCTTC. This chain connects TRBV7-9 to TRBJ1-2; TRBD1 matches 7 bases. Losses at the gene ends were 5 bases for V and 3 bases for J; bases not matched to a gene: 9. This CDR3 comprises 15 residues. Germline CDR1 and CDR2: SEHNR and FQNEAQ (reference sequence). Full variable domain (missing parts from reference TRBV7-9 and TRBJ1-2): DTGVSQNPRHKITKRGQNVTFRCDPISEHNRLYWYRQTLGQGPEFLTYFQNEAQLEKSRLLSDRFSAERPKGSFSTLEIQRTEQGDSAMYLCASSRSTGNDYGYTFGSGTRLTVV.

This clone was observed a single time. CDR3 nucleotides: TGTGCCATCGCCGGTCAGAACACCGGGGAGCTGTTTTTT. Protein: CAIAGQNTGELFF. The gene calls are TRBV10-3 and TRBJ2-2; unclear D gene. V was trimmed by 8 bases and J by 1 base, leaving 8 bases between them. This CDR3 has 13 amino acids. Germline V gives CDR1 ENHRY, CDR2 SYGVKD.

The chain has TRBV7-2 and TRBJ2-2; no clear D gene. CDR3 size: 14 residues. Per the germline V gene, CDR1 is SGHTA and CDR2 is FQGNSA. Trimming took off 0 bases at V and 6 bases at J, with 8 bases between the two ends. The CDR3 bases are TGTGCCAGCAGCTTAGCTGGGGTGGCCGGGGAGCTGTTTTTT. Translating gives CASSLAGVAGELFF.

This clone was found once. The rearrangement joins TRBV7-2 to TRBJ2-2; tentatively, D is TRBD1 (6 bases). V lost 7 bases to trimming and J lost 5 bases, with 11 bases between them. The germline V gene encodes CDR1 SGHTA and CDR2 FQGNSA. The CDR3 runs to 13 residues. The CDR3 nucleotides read TGTGCCAGCACTTCGAGGGGGACCGGGGAGCTGTTTTTT. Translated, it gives CASTSRGTGELFF. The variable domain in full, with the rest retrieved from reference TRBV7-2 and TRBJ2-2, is GAGVSQSPSNKVTEKGKDVELRCDPISGHTALYWYRQSLGQGLEFLIYFQGNSAPDKSGLPSDRFSAERTGGSVSTLTIQRTQQEDSAVYLCASTSRGTGELFFGEGSRLTVL.

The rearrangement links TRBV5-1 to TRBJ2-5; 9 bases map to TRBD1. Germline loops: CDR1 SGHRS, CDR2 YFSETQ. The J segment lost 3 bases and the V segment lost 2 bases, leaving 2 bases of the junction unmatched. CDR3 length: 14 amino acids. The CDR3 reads CASSFGTGKETQYF. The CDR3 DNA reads TGCGCCAGCAGCTTTGGGACAGGGAAAGAGACCCAGTACTTC.

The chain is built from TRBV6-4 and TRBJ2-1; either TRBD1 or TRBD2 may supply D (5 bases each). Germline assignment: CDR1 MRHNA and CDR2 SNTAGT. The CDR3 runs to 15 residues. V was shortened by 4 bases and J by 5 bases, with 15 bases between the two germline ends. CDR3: CASSAVTSGHNEQFF. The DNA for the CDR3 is TGTGCCAGCAGTGCCGTCACCTCGGGGCACAATGAGCAGTTCTTC.

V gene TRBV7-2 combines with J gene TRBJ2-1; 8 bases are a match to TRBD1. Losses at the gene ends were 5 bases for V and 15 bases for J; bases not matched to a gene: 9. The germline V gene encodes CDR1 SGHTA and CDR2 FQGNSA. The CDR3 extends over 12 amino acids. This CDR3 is CASSAKTGDRFF. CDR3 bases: TGTGCCAGCAGCGCCAAGACAGGGGACAGGTTCTTC.

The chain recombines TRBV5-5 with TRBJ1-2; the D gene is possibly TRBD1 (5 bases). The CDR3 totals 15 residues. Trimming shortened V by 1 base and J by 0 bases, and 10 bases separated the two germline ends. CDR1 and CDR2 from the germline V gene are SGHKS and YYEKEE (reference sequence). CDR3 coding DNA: TGTGCCAGCAGCTTGTCCAGACAGACTAACTATGGCTACACCTTC. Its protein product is CASSLSRQTNYGYTF.

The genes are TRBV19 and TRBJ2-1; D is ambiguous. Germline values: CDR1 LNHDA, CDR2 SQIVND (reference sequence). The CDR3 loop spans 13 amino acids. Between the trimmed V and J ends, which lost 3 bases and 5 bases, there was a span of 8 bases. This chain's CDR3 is CASSMKNNNEQFF. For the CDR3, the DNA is TGTGCCAGTAGTATGAAGAACAACAATGAGCAGTTCTTC. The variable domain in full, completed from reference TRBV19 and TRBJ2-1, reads DGGITQSPKYLFRKEGQNVTLSCEQNLNHDAMYWYRQDPGQGLRLIYYSQIVNDFQKGDIAEGYSVSREKKESFPLTVTSAQKNPTAFYLCASSMKNNNEQFFGPGTRLTVL.

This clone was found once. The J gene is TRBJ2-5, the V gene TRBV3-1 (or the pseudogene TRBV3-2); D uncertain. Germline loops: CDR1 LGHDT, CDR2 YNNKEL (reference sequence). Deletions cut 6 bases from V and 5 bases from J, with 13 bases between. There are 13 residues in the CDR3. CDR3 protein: CASRRQEGETQYF. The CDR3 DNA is TGTGCCAGCAGGCGGCAGGAAGGGGAGACCCAGTACTTC.

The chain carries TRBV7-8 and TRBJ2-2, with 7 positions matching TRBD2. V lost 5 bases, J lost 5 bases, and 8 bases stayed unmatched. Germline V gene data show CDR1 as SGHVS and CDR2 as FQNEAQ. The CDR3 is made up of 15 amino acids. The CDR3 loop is CASSLGASGTGELFF. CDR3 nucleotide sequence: TGTGCCAGCAGCCTAGGGGCTAGCGGAACCGGGGAGCTGTTTTTT.

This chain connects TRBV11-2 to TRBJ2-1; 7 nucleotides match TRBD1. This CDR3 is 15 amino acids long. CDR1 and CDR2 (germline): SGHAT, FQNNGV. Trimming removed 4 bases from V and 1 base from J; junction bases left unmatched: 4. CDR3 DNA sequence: TGTGCCAGCAGCTCGGGACAGACATCCTACAATGAGCAGTTCTTC. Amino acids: CASSSGQTSYNEQFF.

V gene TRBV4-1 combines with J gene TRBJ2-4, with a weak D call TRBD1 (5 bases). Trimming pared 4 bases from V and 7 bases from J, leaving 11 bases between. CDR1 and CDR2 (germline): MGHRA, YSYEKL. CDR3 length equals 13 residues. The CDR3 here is CASSPLKGNIQYF. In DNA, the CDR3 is TGCGCCAGCAGCCCCCTTAAGGGGAACATTCAGTACTTC.

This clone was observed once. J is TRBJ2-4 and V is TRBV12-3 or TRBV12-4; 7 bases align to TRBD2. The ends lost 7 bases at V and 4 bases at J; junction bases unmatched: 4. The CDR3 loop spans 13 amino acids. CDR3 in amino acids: CASNRSGKNIQYF. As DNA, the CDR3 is TGTGCCAGCAATCGTAGCGGGAAAAACATTCAGTACTTC.

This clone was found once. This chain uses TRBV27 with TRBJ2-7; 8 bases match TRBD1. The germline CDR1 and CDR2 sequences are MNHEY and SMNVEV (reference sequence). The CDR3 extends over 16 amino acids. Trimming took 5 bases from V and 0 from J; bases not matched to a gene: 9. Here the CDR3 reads CASSGRPGQVSYEQYF. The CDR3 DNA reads TGTGCCAGCAGTGGGCGCCCGGGACAGGTCTCCTACGAGCAGTACTTC.

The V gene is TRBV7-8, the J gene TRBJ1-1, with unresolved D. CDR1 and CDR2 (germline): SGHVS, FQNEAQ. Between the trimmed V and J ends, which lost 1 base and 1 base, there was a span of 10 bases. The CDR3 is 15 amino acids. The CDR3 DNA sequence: TGTGCCAGCAGCTTAGTAGGGCCGAAGAACACTGAAGCTTTCTTT. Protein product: CASSLVGPKNTEAFF.

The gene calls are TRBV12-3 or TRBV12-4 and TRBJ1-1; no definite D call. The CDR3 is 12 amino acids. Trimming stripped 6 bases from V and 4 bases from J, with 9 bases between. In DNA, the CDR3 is TGTGCCAGCAGCCGAGACGGCACTGAAGCTTTCTTT. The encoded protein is CASSRDGTEAFF.

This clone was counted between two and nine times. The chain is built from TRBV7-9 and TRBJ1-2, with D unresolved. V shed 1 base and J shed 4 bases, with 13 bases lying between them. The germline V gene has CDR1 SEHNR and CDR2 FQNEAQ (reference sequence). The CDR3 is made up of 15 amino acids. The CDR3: CASSLGQAGFYGYTF. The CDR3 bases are TGTGCCAGCAGCTTAGGGCAGGCGGGCTTCTATGGCTACACCTTC.

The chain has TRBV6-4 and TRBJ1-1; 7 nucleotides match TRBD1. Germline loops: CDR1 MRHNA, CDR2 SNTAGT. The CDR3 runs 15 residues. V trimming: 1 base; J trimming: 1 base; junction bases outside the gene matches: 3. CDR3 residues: CASSDWRQGNTEAFF. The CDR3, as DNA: TGTGCCAGCAGTGACTGGAGACAGGGGAACACTGAAGCTTTCTTT.

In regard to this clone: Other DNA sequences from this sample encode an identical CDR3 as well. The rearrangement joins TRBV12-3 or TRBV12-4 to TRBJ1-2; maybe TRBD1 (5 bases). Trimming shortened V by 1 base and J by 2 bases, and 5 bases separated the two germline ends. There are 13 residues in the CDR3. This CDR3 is CASSLGQNYGYTF. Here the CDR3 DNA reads TGTGCCAGCAGTTTAGGACAGAACTATGGCTACACCTTC.

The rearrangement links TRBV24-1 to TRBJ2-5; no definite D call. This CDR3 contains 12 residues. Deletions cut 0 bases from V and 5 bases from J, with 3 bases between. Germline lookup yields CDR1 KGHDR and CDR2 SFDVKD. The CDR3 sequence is CATSDLTETQYF. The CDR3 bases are TGTGCCACCAGTGATTTGACGGAGACCCAGTACTTC.

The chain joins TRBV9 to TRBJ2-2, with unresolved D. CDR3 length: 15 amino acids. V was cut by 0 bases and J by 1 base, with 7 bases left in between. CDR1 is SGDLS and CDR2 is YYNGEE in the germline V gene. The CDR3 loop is CASSVEGLNTGELFF. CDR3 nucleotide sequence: TGTGCCAGCAGCGTAGAAGGATTGAACACCGGGGAGCTGTTTTTT.